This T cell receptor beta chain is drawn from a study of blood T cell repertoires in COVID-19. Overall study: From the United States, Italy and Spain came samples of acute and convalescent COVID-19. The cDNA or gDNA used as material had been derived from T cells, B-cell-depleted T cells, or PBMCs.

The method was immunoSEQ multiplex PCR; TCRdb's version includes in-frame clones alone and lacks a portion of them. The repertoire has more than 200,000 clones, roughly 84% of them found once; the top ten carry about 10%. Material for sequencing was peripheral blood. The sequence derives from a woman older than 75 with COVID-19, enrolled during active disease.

DNA of the CDR3: TGTGCCAGCAGCCCAACAGGGCAGAATGGCTACACCTTC. Translating it yields CASSPTGQNGYTF. V and J are TRBV5-4 and TRBJ1-2; the D gene is possibly TRBD1 (6 bases). There are 13 residues in the CDR3. Trimming stripped 4 bases from V and 6 bases from J, with 13 bases between. Germline V gene lookup returns CDR1 SGHNT and CDR2 YYREEE (reference sequence). Drawing the rest from reference TRBV5-4 and TRBJ1-2, the complete variable domain is ETGVTQSPTHLIKTRGQQVTLRCSSQSGHNTVSWYQQALGQGPQFIFQYYREEENGRGNFPPRFSGLQFPNYSSELNVNALELDDSALYLCASSPTGQNGYTFGSGTRLTVV.